One T cell receptor beta chain is described in this entry. Its antigen is as yet unknown. The data derive from a study of graft-versus-host responses after intestinal transplantation. As for the study in general: Anti-thymocyte globulin was used for induction in all recipients, who then took tacrolimus and steroids for approximately 3 years. Whole-study findings and limits: GvH clones surfaced in recipient marrow, some emerging earlier in ileum or blood.

With 6 bases removed from V and 8 bases from J, the gap between germline ends came to 19 bases. CDR1 is MNHEY and CDR2 is SVGAGI in the germline V gene. The CDR3 is 14 residues long. TCRdb's copy holds only in-frame clones and misses some; the assay was immunoSEQ multiplex PCR. The sample includes over 45,000 clones, 80% to 90% of them seen just once. The sequenced sample was unstimulated CD4+ T cells sorted from spleen or lymph node cells, obtained before transplant. The sequence was obtained from a human donor who was the organ donor for an intestinal transplant. This chain connects TRBV6-5 to TRBJ1-2; possibly TRBD1 for D (6 bases). CDR3: CASRSPGSQGGYTF. The CDR3, as DNA: TGTGCCAGCAGAAGCCCGGGTTCCCAGGGGGGCTACACCTTC.